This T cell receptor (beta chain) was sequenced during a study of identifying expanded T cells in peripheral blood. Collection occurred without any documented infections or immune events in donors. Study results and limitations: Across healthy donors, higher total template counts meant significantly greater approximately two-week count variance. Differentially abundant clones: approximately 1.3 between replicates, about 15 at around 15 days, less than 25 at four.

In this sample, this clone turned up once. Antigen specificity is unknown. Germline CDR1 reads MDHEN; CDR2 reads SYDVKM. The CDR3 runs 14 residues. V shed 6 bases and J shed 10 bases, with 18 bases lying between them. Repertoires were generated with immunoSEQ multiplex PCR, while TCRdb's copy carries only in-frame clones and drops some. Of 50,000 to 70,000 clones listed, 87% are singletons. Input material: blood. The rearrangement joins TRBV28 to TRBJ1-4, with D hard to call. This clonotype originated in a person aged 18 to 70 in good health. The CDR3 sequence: CASRVTGVSGKLFF. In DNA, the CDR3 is TGTGCCAGCAGGGTGACTGGGGTCTCGGGAAAACTGTTTTTT.